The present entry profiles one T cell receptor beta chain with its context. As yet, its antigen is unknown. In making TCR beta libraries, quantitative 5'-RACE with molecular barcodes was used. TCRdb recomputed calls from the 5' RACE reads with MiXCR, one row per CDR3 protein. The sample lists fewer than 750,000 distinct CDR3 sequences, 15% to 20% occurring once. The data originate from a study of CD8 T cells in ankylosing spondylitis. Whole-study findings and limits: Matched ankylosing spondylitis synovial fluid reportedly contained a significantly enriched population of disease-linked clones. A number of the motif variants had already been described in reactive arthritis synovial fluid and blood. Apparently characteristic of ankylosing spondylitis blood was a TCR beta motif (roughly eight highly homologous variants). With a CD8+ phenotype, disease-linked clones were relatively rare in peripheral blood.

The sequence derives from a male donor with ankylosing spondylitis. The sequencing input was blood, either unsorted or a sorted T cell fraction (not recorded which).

The CDR3 DNA is TGTGCCAGCTCACCGAGACTGGACAATGAGCAGTTCTTC. Amino acids: CASSPRLDNEQFF. The chain employs TRBV18 and TRBJ2-1; unclear D gene. The V and J ends lost 3 bases and 5 bases respectively, with 8 bases between them. The CDR3 sequence is 13 residues long. Looked up from germline, CDR1 is KGHSH and CDR2 is LQKENI.